This T cell receptor beta chain was profiled in a study of blood T cell repertoires in COVID-19 (dated by TCRdb to the early 2020s). Looking at the study overall: Samples covering the acute and convalescent phases of COVID-19 were provided by collaborators in the United States, Italy and Spain. The material from the prospective study consisted of cDNA or gDNA derived from T cells, B-cell-depleted T cells, or PBMCs. Subjects who had been exposed to COVID-19, were actively infected with it, or had recovered from it provided the deeply sampled blood TCRbeta repertoires that made up the dataset. The repertoires were released in a freely available public database meant as a resource for research on the immune response to SARS-CoV-2. The samples were drawn from two sources: the first 160 participants of the ongoing ImmuneRACE study, and approximately 1,300 subjects contributed by 6 global collaborators. The sample metadata nearly always contained a de-identified subject ID, COVID-19 status, age in years and sex. HLA class I and class II types, where available, came from metadata supplied by the sample provider rather than from assay-based typing.

Enrolling through a virtual design, the prospective study's participants ranged in age from roughly 18 to 90 years and lived across around 25 United States geographic areas. Cohort assignment in the prospective study relied on participant-reported clinical history from a screening survey and a study questionnaire. Exposed participants had been in contact, within 2 weeks of entering the study, with a person who had a PCR-confirmed or clinician-diagnosed case of COVID-19. In the prospective study, mobile phlebotomists collected whole blood, serum and a nasopharyngeal or oropharyngeal swab from each participant. Additional blood draws and questionnaires over a 2-month period could optionally be provided by prospective study participants. Before DNA extraction, blood samples from the prospective study were shipped at room temperature or frozen. The germline V gene provides CDR1 SGDLS and CDR2 YYNGEE. Measured from the cysteine to the phenylalanine, the CDR3 is 18 residues long. CDR3 DNA is the only sequence kept; it has 54 bases, read in frame from the first base. The trim is 0 bases for V and 5 bases for J, with a gap of 22 bases between the germline ends.

The research as a whole found: The amount of clinical and demographic metadata varied by source and participant and was provided uncurated.

In the case of this clone: Its binding antigen is unknown. No base qualities exist here, and no much larger clone lies one base off it.

The immunoSEQ Assay, a bias-controlled multiplex PCR, was used to amplify TCRbeta CDR3 regions from genomic DNA. Turning to the authors' computational methods: The number of nucleated cells in each sample was estimated by amplification of reference gene primers within the assay. To quantify the absolute abundance of each unique TCRbeta CDR3 rearrangement, sequence reads were collapsed and filtered. For each sample, productive Simpson clonality was calculated by taking the square root of Simpson's diversity index across productive rearrangements. The table comes from immuneACCESS by way of TCRdb, which keeps in-frame sequences with V and J called. Part of the clones is missing from these tables; in studies checked, under half for an unresolved V gene and the rest for unknown reasons. V and J calls and clone size follow that table, whereas D and trimming were derived from the DNA. The sample records hundreds of thousands of clones, 90% of which are singletons. Over 12% of the sample rests with the top ten.

The rearranged segments are TRBV9 and TRBJ2-3; the D gene identity is not certain. Sample: PBMCs or T cells enriched from blood (not recorded which). The clonotype was recovered from a young man who had been exposed to COVID-19. Here is the DNA: TGTGCCAGCAGCGTAGCATTTGGTCGCACAGATCTTAAAGATACGCAGTATTTT. Protein translation: CASSVAFGRTDLKDTQYF.